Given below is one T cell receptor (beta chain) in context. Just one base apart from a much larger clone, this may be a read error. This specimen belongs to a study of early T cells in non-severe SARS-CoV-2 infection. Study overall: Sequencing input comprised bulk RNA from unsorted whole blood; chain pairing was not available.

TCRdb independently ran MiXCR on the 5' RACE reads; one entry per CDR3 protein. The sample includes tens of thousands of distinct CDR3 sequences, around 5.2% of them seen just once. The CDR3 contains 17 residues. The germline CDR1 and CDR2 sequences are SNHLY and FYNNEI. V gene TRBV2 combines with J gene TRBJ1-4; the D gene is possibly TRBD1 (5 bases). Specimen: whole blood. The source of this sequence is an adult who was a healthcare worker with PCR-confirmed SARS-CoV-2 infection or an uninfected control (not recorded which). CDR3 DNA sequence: TGTGCCAGCGGTGAAGCCAGGGCCCTCCCAACTAATGAAAAACTGTTTTTT. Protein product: CASGEARALPTNEKLFF.